This is a list of T cell receptor beta chains from one sample in a study of OX40 agonist ivuxolimab in advanced cancers. The table came from immunoSEQ multiplex PCR; TCRdb's copy has only in-frame clones and leaves some out. In the table there are tens of thousands of clones, roughly 94% of which are singletons. The sequences come from CD4+ or CD8+ T cells sorted from blood, collected in a trial of the OX40 agonist ivuxolimab. Receptors were obtained from an adult with an advanced solid tumor such as melanoma, head and neck, liver or kidney cancer. Both conserved end residues are part of each CDR3. A D gene is named only where the DNA matches it firmly. Size values are once, few and many counts, or a class for expanded clones, and some rows have none.

j_call clone_size d_call v_call cdr3_length cdr3_aa cdr3_nt
TRBJ2-1 - - TRBV27 12 CASSLDLLEQFF TGTGCCAGCAGTTTAGATCTGCTCGAGCAGTTCTTC
TRBJ2-7 - TRBD2 TRBV7-2 15 CASSSLAARPYEQYF TGTGCCAGCAGCTCCCTAGCGGCAAGGCCCTACGAGCAGTACTTC
TRBJ2-3 - - TRBV10-2 17 CASSPWGQAGNTDTQYF TGCGCCAGCTCCCCCTGGGGACAAGCGGGGAACACAGATACGCAGTATTTT
TRBJ2-7 - TRBD1 TRBV2 13 CASRERQGYEQYF TGTGCCAGCAGAGAGAGACAGGGCTACGAGCAGTACTTC
TRBJ2-3 - - TRBV5-1 15 CASSQESGLGDTQYF TGCGCCAGCAGCCAGGAATCGGGGTTGGGAGATACGCAGTATTTT
TRBJ2-2 - - TRBV7-2 13 CASSSSTIGELFF TGTGCCAGCAGCTCCTCGACCATAGGGGAGCTGTTTTTT
TRBJ2-7 - - TRBV6-4 13 CASSYSASYEQYF TGTGCCAGCAGTTACTCGGCATCCTACGAGCAGTACTTC
TRBJ2-7 - - TRBV7-9 13 CASSLGGPYEQYF TGTGCCAGCAGTTTGGGGGGCCCCTACGAGCAGTACTTC
TRBJ1-5 - - TRBV6-1 15 CASGRAVAGNQPQHF TGTGCCAGTGGCCGCGCTGTCGCTGGCAATCAGCCCCAGCATTTT
TRBJ2-3 - - TRBV13 15 CASSLYARPPDTQYF TGTGCCAGCAGCTTATACGCTAGACCCCCAGATACGCAGTATTTT
TRBJ2-1 - TRBD2 TRBV10-3 15 CATKGTSGSTNEQFF TGTGCCACCAAAGGGACTAGCGGGAGCACCAATGAGCAGTTCTTC
TRBJ2-1 - - TRBV5-4 13 CASSYRPTNEQFF TGTGCCAGCAGCTATAGACCAACCAATGAGCAGTTCTTC
TRBJ2-7 - - TRBV19 15 CASKFESGYSYEQYF TGTGCCAGTAAGTTTGAGAGCGGTTACTCCTACGAGCAGTACTTC
TRBJ2-7 - TRBD1 TRBV6-4 12 CASYEFRDRGYF TGTGCCAGCTACGAATTCCGGGACAGGGGGTACTTC
TRBJ2-1 - TRBD2 TRBV6-5 15 CASRVVLAAYNEQFF TGTGCCAGCCGAGTAGTACTAGCGGCCTACAATGAGCAGTTCTTC
TRBJ2-7 - TRBD2 TRBV6-1 15 CASSEGTSGSYEQYF TGTGCCAGCAGTGAAGGTACTAGCGGGAGCTACGAGCAGTACTTC
TRBJ2-7 - TRBD1 TRBV11-2 20 CASSLDVRTGVSTPTYEQYF TGTGCCAGCAGCTTAGACGTTAGGACAGGGGTTTCGACTCCGACCTACGAGCAGTACTTC
TRBJ2-2 - - TRBV19 16 CASSPGQPRNTGELFF TGTGCCAGTAGCCCCGGACAGCCAAGAAACACCGGGGAGCTGTTTTTT
TRBJ2-1 - - TRBV28 15 CASSLWASSGGEQFF TGTGCCAGCAGTTTGTGGGCTAGCTCCGGGGGTGAGCAGTTCTTC
TRBJ2-3 - TRBD1 TRBV11-3 16 CASSDPTGALTDTQYF TGTGCCAGCAGCGACCCGACAGGGGCCCTCACAGATACGCAGTATTTT
TRBJ2-1 - - TRBV28 13 CASCWLTYNEQFF TGTGCCAGTTGCTGGCTTACCTACAATGAGCAGTTCTTC
TRBJ2-5 - TRBD2 TRBV10-3 15 CAIRGTSGEQETQYF TGTGCCATCAGAGGGACTAGCGGGGAACAAGAGACCCAGTACTTC
TRBJ2-2 few - TRBV5-6 14 CASSLVRDTGELFF TGTGCCAGCAGCTTGGTACGAGACACCGGGGAGCTGTTTTTT
TRBJ2-7 - - TRBV6-6 15 CASSYPKERGYEQYF TGTGCCAGCAGTTACCCCAAGGAGCGCGGTTACGAGCAGTACTTC
TRBJ2-5 - - TRBV2 13 CASRQGNQETQYF TGTGCCAGCAGACAGGGCAATCAAGAGACCCAGTACTTC
TRBJ2-7 - TRBD1 TRBV6-5 15 CASSYRTGGTYEQYF TGTGCCAGCAGTTATCGGACAGGGGGTACCTACGAGCAGTACTTC
TRBJ2-7 once - TRBV5-1 14 CASSLDRFPTKQYF TGTGCCAGCAGCTTGGATCGTTTCCCTACGAAGCAGTACTTC
TRBJ1-2 - - TRBV7-9 14 CASSFGTASYGYTF TGTGCCAGCAGCTTCGGAACGGCCTCCTATGGCTACACCTTC
TRBJ2-5 - TRBD2 TRBV11-2 15 CASSLEVAGSETQYF TGTGCCAGCAGCTTAGAGGTAGCGGGATCGGAGACCCAGTACTTC
TRBJ2-7 - - TRBV9 14 CASSVVGGSYEQYF TGTGCCAGCAGCGTAGTAGGGGGCTCCTACGAGCAGTACTTC
TRBJ2-5 - - TRBV5-1 14 CASSAALDQETQYF TGCGCCAGCAGCGCAGCATTGGACCAAGAGACCCAGTACTTC
TRBJ2-3 - - TRBV15 13 CATSVEGVDTQYF TGTGCCACCAGCGTTGAGGGAGTGGATACGCAGTATTTT
TRBJ1-1 - - TRBV18 15 CASSPAGRVSAEAFF TGTGCCAGCTCCCCCGCAGGGAGGGTAAGCGCTGAAGCTTTCTTT
TRBJ2-7 - - TRBV7-9 13 CASGQSSGWEQYF TGTGCCAGCGGCCAATCTTCCGGTTGGGAGCAGTACTTC
TRBJ2-1 - - TRBV7-3 24 CASSLRHPVAALTNYTSRWNEQFF TGTGCCAGCAGCTTAAGGCACCCTGTGGCTGCTCTGACCAACTACACCTCTAGGTGGAATGAGCAGTTCTTC
TRBJ2-3 - TRBD2 TRBV29-1 16 CSVEVPGLAGVDTQYF TGCAGCGTTGAAGTTCCGGGACTAGCGGGAGTGGATACGCAGTATTTT
TRBJ2-1 - TRBD2 TRBV4-3 15 CASSQLAVEPNEQFF TGCGCCAGCAGCCAACTAGCGGTAGAGCCCAATGAGCAGTTCTTC
TRBJ2-5 - TRBD2 TRBV5-1 16 CASSPYTSGFLETQYF TGCGCCAGCAGCCCATATACTAGCGGATTTTTAGAGACCCAGTACTTC
TRBJ1-1 - - TRBV4-3 16 CASSQDKGGMNTEAFF TGCGCCAGCAGCCAAGATAAAGGGGGAATGAACACTGAAGCTTTCTTT
TRBJ1-2 - - TRBV18 13 CASSQPDSYGYTF TGTGCCAGCTCACAACCGGACAGCTATGGCTACACCTTC